This T cell receptor beta chain is drawn from a study of Ad26.COV2.S vaccination and SARS-CoV-2 variants. Study overall: Intramuscularly, Ad26.COV2.S was given either once or twice, 56 days apart.

Treatment specified: roughly 20 received Ad26.COV2.S at low or high dose, single or two shots; 5 received placebo; per-sample allocation not given. Samples came from day 63 after the first vaccine or placebo injection. The CDR3 is 11 amino acids. Trimming took off 3 bases at V and 10 bases at J, with 10 bases between the two ends. CDR1 and CDR2 (germline): SGHDN, FVKESK. Sequencing was performed with immunoSEQ multiplex PCR; in TCRdb, only in-frame clones are kept and a portion is missing. The top ten clones hold roughly 3% of a sample with roughly 250,000 clones, around 88% of them seen once. The input for sequencing was peripheral blood, taken in a trial of Ad26.COV2.S vaccine versus placebo. V usage is TRBV14 and J usage is TRBJ2-7, with D tentatively TRBD1 (6 bases). This receptor was obtained from a person aged 18-65 years who received the Ad26.COV2.S COVID-19 vaccine or a placebo. Here the CDR3 DNA reads TGTGCCAGCAGCCATAGAGGGGGTCAGTACTTC. Its protein is CASSHRGGQYF.